What follows are 21 T cell receptor beta chains derived from one specimen sequenced in a study of beta chain features in type 1 diabetes. General observations from the study: For Type 1 diabetes patients, all four CD4+ subsets carried TCRB CDR3s that were moderately but significantly shorter.

Expressed TCRB transcripts were sequenced, since all the RNA that had been isolated was reverse transcribed. TCRdb's table, derived via immunoSEQ multiplex PCR, lists solely in-frame clones and lacks some. The table has approximately 360,000 clones, around 12% seen once. Their antigens are not known. Material for sequencing was naive CD4+ T cells from blood. The receptors originated from a woman between 18 and 29 years old with type 1 diabetes.

A few counts support this clone. The genes are TRBV13 and TRBJ1-2; 8 bases agree with TRBD1. Germline CDR1 PRHDT, CDR2 FYEKMQ (reference sequence). There are 14 residues in the CDR3. Unmatched junction bases numbered 6, after V lost 2 bases and J lost 7 bases. The CDR3 here is CASSLNPDRGGYTF. CDR3 coding DNA: TGTGCCAGCAGCTTAAACCCCGACAGGGGTGGCTACACCTTC.

This clone appeared a single time. V and J are TRBV6-5 and TRBJ1-2, with D hard to call. Trimming took off 4 bases at V and 4 bases at J, with 13 bases between the two ends. From germline, CDR1 is MNHEY and CDR2 SVGAGI. The CDR3 sequence is 14 residues long. CDR3 sequence: CASSSTGSRYGYTF. The CDR3 bases are TGTGCCAGCAGTTCTACCGGGTCCCGCTATGGCTACACCTTC.

This clone has just a few counts. The gene calls are TRBV18 and TRBJ2-3; D is undetermined. Germline V gives CDR1 KGHSH, CDR2 LQKENI. CDR3 size: 12 residues. Trimming left V 5 bases short and J 6 bases short, with 9 bases between. CDR3: CASSMQADTQYF. For the CDR3, the DNA is TGTGCCAGCTCAATGCAGGCGGATACGCAGTATTTT. The full variable domain, rest sourced from reference TRBV18 and TRBJ2-3, is NAGVMQNPRHLVRRRGQEARLRCSPMKGHSHVYWYRQLPEEGLKFMVYLQKENIIDESGMPKERFSAEFPKEGPSILRIQQVVRGDSAAYFCASSMQADTQYFGPGTRLTVL.

This clone has more than one count but fewer than ten. The chain employs TRBV18 and TRBJ1-1; D is undetermined. Germline CDR1 reads KGHSH; CDR2 reads LQKENI. The CDR3 has 12 amino acids. Trimming took off 4 bases at V and 6 bases at J, with 9 bases between the two ends. The CDR3 reads CASSRLEAEAFF. CDR3 coding DNA: TGTGCCAGCTCACGATTGGAGGCTGAAGCTTTCTTT.

V gene TRBV18 combines with J gene TRBJ2-2; weak D call: TRBD2 (5 bases). Looked up from germline, CDR1 is KGHSH and CDR2 is LQKENI. The V gene lost 3 bases and the J gene lost 5 bases, with 10 bases spanning the gap. This CDR3 has 14 residues. The CDR3 region is CASSPDFRTGELFF. In nucleotides, the CDR3 is TGTGCCAGCTCACCGGACTTTCGGACCGGGGAGCTGTTTTTT.

J is TRBJ1-2 and V is TRBV25-1; D is unresolved. The CDR3 consists of 14 residues. With 2 bases removed from V and 4 bases from J, the gap between germline ends came to 11 bases. Germline loops: CDR1 MGHDK, CDR2 SYGVNS. CDR3 coding DNA: TGTGCCAGCAGTGAAACCGGGTATGGCTATGGCTACACCTTC. Encoded protein: CASSETGYGYGYTF.

Details on this clone: This specimen includes other DNA sequences encoding the same CDR3. The genes are TRBV9 and TRBJ1-1; TRBD1 might be the D (5 bases). This CDR3 contains 15 residues. The V and J ends lost 2 bases and 1 base respectively, with 12 bases between them. From germline, CDR1 is SGDLS and CDR2 YYNGEE. The CDR3 DNA sequence: TGTGCCAGCAGCGTTGGCCCGGGGGGGAACACTGAAGCTTTCTTT. It specifies CASSVGPGGNTEAFF.

This chain uses TRBV2 with TRBJ2-1; D is possibly TRBD2 (6 bases). The CDR3 runs to 15 residues. CDR1 is SNHLY, CDR2 FYNNEI, per germline. V was trimmed by 4 bases and J by 6 bases, leaving 16 bases between them. CDR3 in DNA: TGTGCCAGCAGTGTCCGGGACTTTACTACCAATGAGCAGTTCTTC. Protein product: CASSVRDFTTNEQFF.

The chain carries TRBV19 and TRBJ2-7, with 12 bases that match TRBD2. Looked up from germline, CDR1 is LNHDA and CDR2 is SQIVND (reference sequence). This CDR3 spans 15 amino acids. J was trimmed by 2 bases and V by 5 bases; bases with no gene match: 4. CDR3: CASSLLAGGPYEQYF. The CDR3 nucleotides are TGTGCCAGTAGTCTACTAGCGGGAGGCCCCTACGAGCAGTACTTC.

This rearrangement joins TRBV28 to TRBJ1-2, with 10 bases identical to TRBD1. Germline trimming cut 9 bases from V and 4 bases from J; bases unmatched to any gene: 8. Germline-derived CDR1 and CDR2 are MDHEN and SYDVKM. CDR3 length: 14 amino acids. This CDR3 reads CASSNGQGVYGYTF. The CDR3 DNA reads as TGTGCCAGTTCAAATGGACAGGGGGTCTATGGCTACACCTTC.

Written as DNA, the CDR3 is TGCGCCAGCAGCCAAATACTAGCGGGGGAGTACAATGAGCAGTTCTTC. Encoded protein: CASSQILAGEYNEQFF. The V call is TRBV4-3, the J call TRBJ2-1; 11 positions agree with TRBD2. The V gene's germline CDR1 is LGHNA and CDR2 YSLEER. V shed 2 bases and J 4 bases; nucleotides not matched to a gene: 4. The CDR3 spans 16 residues.

V gene TRBV14 combines with J gene TRBJ1-2, with 9 bases fitting TRBD1. With 4 bases clipped from V and 4 bases from J, the junction kept 7 bases outside the gene matches. The germline CDR1 and CDR2 sequences are SGHDN and FVKESK. The CDR3 runs 15 residues. The CDR3 loop reads CASSPRTGDPYGYTF. The CDR3 region has the DNA TGTGCCAGCAGCCCTCGGACAGGGGATCCCTATGGCTACACCTTC. Drawing the rest from reference TRBV14 and TRBJ1-2, the complete variable domain is EAGVTQFPSHSVIEKGQTVTLRCDPISGHDNLYWYRRVMGKEIKFLLHFVKESKQDESGMPNNRFLAERTGGTYSTLKVQPAELEDSGVYFCASSPRTGDPYGYTFGSGTRLTVV.

This clone has more than one count but fewer than ten. V usage is TRBV7-9 and J usage is TRBJ2-2; TRBD2 matches 12 bases. Germline V lookup: CDR1 SEHNR, CDR2 FQNEAQ (reference sequence). This CDR3 is built from 16 residues. J gave up 4 bases and V 2 bases, and 2 bases lay outside the gene matches. CDR3 sequence: CASSLLAGGVTGELFF. In DNA form, the CDR3 reads TGTGCCAGCAGCTTACTAGCGGGAGGGGTCACCGGGGAGCTGTTTTTT. Filled out from reference TRBV7-9 and TRBJ2-2, the complete variable domain reads DTGVSQNPRHKITKRGQNVTFRCDPISEHNRLYWYRQTLGQGPEFLTYFQNEAQLEKSRLLSDRFSAERPKGSFSTLEIQRTEQGDSAMYLCASSLLAGGVTGELFFGEGSRLTVL.

Worth noting for this clone: Other DNA sequences within the sample encode an identical CDR3. V gene TRBV18 combines with J gene TRBJ1-1; D is perhaps TRBD1 (5 bases). Germline CDR1 and CDR2: KGHSH and LQKENI. V lost 4 bases and J 1 base, leaving 7 bases between the germline ends. The CDR3 runs 13 residues. The CDR3 loop reads CASSRGQNTEAFF. DNA of the CDR3: TGTGCCAGCTCACGAGGACAGAACACTGAAGCTTTCTTT. Variable domain in full (rest from reference TRBV18 and TRBJ1-1): NAGVMQNPRHLVRRRGQEARLRCSPMKGHSHVYWYRQLPEEGLKFMVYLQKENIIDESGMPKERFSAEFPKEGPSILRIQQVVRGDSAAYFCASSRGQNTEAFFGQGTRLTVV.

This clone has only a few counts. The chain is built from TRBV6-5 and TRBJ1-5, with D possibly matching TRBD1 (6 bases). The CDR3 covers 15 residues. Trimming took off 6 bases at V and 4 bases at J, with 16 bases between the two ends. CDR1 is MNHEY and CDR2 is SVGAGI in the germline V gene. The CDR3 protein is CASSQGTPGNQPQHF. DNA of the CDR3: TGTGCCAGCAGCCAAGGGACACCTGGGAATCAGCCCCAGCATTTT.

This clone showed up just a few times. This chain joins TRBV29-1 and TRBJ2-1; possible D gene TRBD2, 7 bases. The germline V gene encodes CDR1 SQVTM and CDR2 ANQGSEA. The CDR3 loop spans 12 amino acids. Trimming stripped 4 bases from V and 9 bases from J, with 13 bases between. Here the CDR3 reads CSVATGRGEQFF. The CDR3 region has the DNA TGCAGCGTTGCAACAGGGAGGGGTGAGCAGTTCTTC.

V is TRBV19 and J is TRBJ2-1, with TRBD2 as a possible D gene (5 bases). The ends were cut back, 7 bases at V and 0 bases at J, with 13 bases in the middle. The CDR3 consists of 15 residues. CDR1 and CDR2 from the germline V gene are LNHDA and SQIVND (reference sequence). CDR3 amino acids: CASTAGPSSYNEQFF. CDR3 DNA sequence: TGTGCCAGTACGGCGGGCCCCAGCTCCTACAATGAGCAGTTCTTC.

The gene calls are TRBV10-3 and TRBJ2-5, with 7 bases fitting TRBD1. With V trimmed by 11 bases and J by 2 bases, 5 bases remained unmatched. Germline CDR1 reads ENHRY; CDR2 reads SYGVKD. This CDR3 has 12 residues. The DNA for the CDR3 is TGTGCCGTCCAGGGACAGCAAGAGACCCAGTACTTC. It codes for CAVQGQQETQYF.

In this sample, this clone turned up a few times. V usage is TRBV19 and J usage is TRBJ2-1; D gene ambiguous. The germline gives CDR1 LNHDA, CDR2 SQIVND (reference sequence). The CDR3 covers 15 residues. Between the trimmed V and J ends, which lost 1 base and 5 bases, there was a span of 12 bases. The CDR3, as DNA: TGTGCCAGTAGTATAGCCGGGTCGTGGGACAATGAGCAGTTCTTC. Encoded protein: CASSIAGSWDNEQFF.

The V and J genes are TRBV29-1 and TRBJ1-2, with no clear D. Trimming removed 3 bases at V and 6 bases at J, with 11 bases between. The V gene's germline CDR1 is SQVTM and CDR2 ANQGSEA. The CDR3 covers 12 residues. DNA of the CDR3: TGCAGCGTTGATGGCAGAATCCATGGCTACACCTTC. It is translated as CSVDGRIHGYTF. The whole variable domain, filled in from reference TRBV29-1 and TRBJ1-2, reads SAVISQKPSRDICQRGTSLTIQCQVDSQVTMMFWYRQQPGQSLTLIATANQGSEATYESGFVIDKFPISRPNLTFSTLTVSNMSPEDSSIYLCSVDGRIHGYTFGSGTRLTVV.

This clone was seen a few times. This chain uses TRBV30 with TRBJ2-5; TRBD2 matches 15 bases. From germline, CDR1 is GTSNPN and CDR2 SVGIG (reference sequence). The CDR3 has 15 amino acids. The V and J ends lost 4 bases and 6 bases, in that order; junction bases with no gene match: 6. In DNA, the CDR3 is TGTGCCTGGACCCGGGGACTAGCGGGAGGACAGACCCAGTACTTC. As protein: CAWTRGLAGGQTQYF.